The T cell receptor (beta chain) under discussion was sequenced for a study of identical twins. TCRdb itself ran the 5' RACE reads through MiXCR, one entry per CDR3 protein. This sample has 1.5 million to 2 million distinct CDR3 sequences, with roughly 35% found just once. The CDR3 covers 12 residues. Germline CDR1 is MNHNS and CDR2 is SASEGT. The V segment lost 11 bases and the J segment 11 bases; nucleotides outside the gene matches: 14. Sequencing was done on a sample of cord blood. The J gene is TRBJ1-1, the V gene TRBV6-1, with TRBD1 identical over 7 bases. The TCR was taken from a newborn girl in good health. The CDR3 bases are TGTGCCGGCCAGGACAGGCCCGGGTTGGCTTTCTTT. Translating gives CAGQDRPGLAFF.